The clone carrying this T cell receptor (beta chain) came up once. Its antigen is not identified. The sample comes from a study of shared clonotypes between healthy human individuals. The overall study: Each donor's CD4 naive and CD4 memory cells filled three plates apiece, CD8 naive two, and CD8 memory one.

Those who donated, Caucasian adults without exception, all lived in Nashville, Tennessee. Study results and caveats: Investigators collected only blood, and repertoires in tissues likely differ.

TCRdb's copy holds only in-frame clones and misses some; the assay was immunoSEQ multiplex PCR. Of approximately 2.4 million clones listed, about 94% are singletons. Per germline, CDR1 MNHNS and CDR2 SASEGT. This CDR3 spans 13 amino acids. V was pared by 2 bases and J by 8 bases, with 12 bases between. This receptor was obtained from a man aged 18 to 29 in good health. Sequenced: naive CD4+ T cells sorted from blood. The subset is: CD45RA+ positively selected. The V call is TRBV6-1, the J call TRBJ1-1; the D is unclear. The CDR3 spells CASSERQAGEAFF. The CDR3 DNA reads TGTGCCAGCAGTGAAAGGCAGGCCGGGGAAGCTTTCTTT.